The 19 T cell receptor beta chains listed next were all sequenced from one sample in a study of shared clonotypes between healthy human individuals. Method: immunoSEQ multiplex PCR; TCRdb's copy keeps in-frame clones and lacks some. The table lists roughly 2.5 million clones, over 85% of them singletons. The sequenced sample consisted of naive CD4+ T cells sorted from blood. Subset defined: CD45RA+ positively selected. These receptors all stem from a man between 18 and 29 years old in good health.

The gene calls are TRBV7-2 and TRBJ2-1, with 10 positions matching TRBD2. The V and J ends lost 6 bases and 8 bases, in that order; junction bases with no gene match: 7. In germline, CDR1 is SGHTA, CDR2 FQGNSA. This CDR3 has 14 residues. For the CDR3, the DNA is TGTGCCAGCAGTCCTAGCGGGAGCGGGCATGAGCAGTTCTTC. Translating it yields CASSPSGSGHEQFF.

The chain carries TRBV2 and TRBJ2-7, with 8 bases matching TRBD2. The CDR3 is 14 residues long. Germline values: CDR1 SNHLY, CDR2 FYNNEI. Trimming took 3 bases from V and 4 from J; bases not matched to a gene: 5. In DNA form, the CDR3 reads TGTGCCAGCAGTGAGGGACTAGGGCGGTACGAGCAGTACTTC. As protein: CASSEGLGRYEQYF.

The V and J genes are TRBV13 and TRBJ1-2; D unresolved. CDR3 length equals 13 residues. V lost 0 bases, J lost 4 bases, and 6 bases lay in between. The germline V gene encodes CDR1 PRHDT and CDR2 FYEKMQ (reference sequence). The CDR3 nucleotides read TGTGCCAGCAGCTTAGGAGGTCTCTATGGCTACACCTTC. Amino acids: CASSLGGLYGYTF. The full variable domain, its missing parts supplied by reference TRBV13 and TRBJ1-2, is AAGVIQSPRHLIKEKRETATLKCYPIPRHDTVYWYQQGPGQDPQFLISFYEKMQSDKGSIPDRFSAQQFSDYHSELNMSSLELGDSALYFCASSLGGLYGYTFGSGTRLTVV.

The chain couples TRBV29-1 to TRBJ1-1, with D possibly matching TRBD1 (6 bases). V lost 7 bases and J 5 bases, leaving 14 bases between the germline ends. The CDR3 has 12 residues. Germline V CDR1 and CDR2: SQVTM, ANQGSEA. The DNA for the CDR3 is TGCAGCGGTCTACAGGGTTTGACTGAAGCTTTCTTT. Its protein product is CSGLQGLTEAFF.

This chain links TRBV6-6 with TRBJ1-5; 10 nucleotides line up with TRBD1. This CDR3 has 15 amino acids. Germline-derived CDR1 and CDR2 are MNHNY and SVGAGI (reference sequence). V lost 10 bases and J lost 4; bases outside the gene matches: 10. The CDR3: CATGVGTGVNQPQHF. The CDR3 bases are TGTGCCACCGGGGTGGGGACAGGGGTAAATCAGCCCCAGCATTTT.

This chain connects TRBV25-1 to TRBJ1-4; D ambiguous. The CDR3 covers 15 residues. V lost 6 bases and J lost 5, with 16 bases in between. The germline CDR1 and CDR2 sequences are MGHDK and SYGVNS. Here the CDR3 reads CASSESRRLNEKLFF. In nucleotides, the CDR3 is TGTGCCAGCAGCGAAAGTAGACGGCTAAATGAAAAACTGTTTTTT.

J is TRBJ2-4 and V is TRBV4-1; maybe TRBD2 (6 bases). Deletions cut 0 bases from V and 15 bases from J, with 12 bases between. The CDR3 runs 12 residues. From germline, CDR1 is MGHRA and CDR2 YSYEKL. The CDR3 here is CASSQEEGSLYF. The CDR3 nucleotides read TGCGCCAGCAGCCAAGAGGAGGGAAGCCTGTACTTC.

The V and J genes are TRBV10-3 and TRBJ2-5; weak D call: TRBD1 (5 bases). Trimming shortened V by 3 bases and J by 7 bases, and 15 bases separated the two germline ends. The CDR3 contains 14 residues. Germline lookup yields CDR1 ENHRY and CDR2 SYGVKD. CDR3 coding DNA: TGTGCCATCAGTGATGGCAGGGCCAAGGGGACCCAGTACTTC. Translation: CAISDGRAKGTQYF.

J is TRBJ2-2 and V is TRBV19, with 9 bases identical to TRBD2. The J segment lost 5 bases and the V segment lost 7 bases, leaving 11 bases of the junction unmatched. Germline-derived CDR1 and CDR2 are LNHDA and SQIVND (reference sequence). The CDR3 covers 16 residues. The CDR3 sequence is CASTRLGLARTGELFF. CDR3 DNA: TGTGCCAGTACCCGGCTAGGACTAGCGCGTACCGGGGAGCTGTTTTTT.

The genes are TRBV27 and TRBJ2-2, with D perhaps TRBD1 (6 bases). Between the trimmed V and J ends, which lost 2 bases and 6 bases, there was a span of 7 bases. In germline, CDR1 is MNHEY, CDR2 SMNVEV (reference sequence). The CDR3 runs to 13 residues. Here the CDR3 DNA reads TGTGCCAGCAGTTTAAAGGGGGCCGGGGAGCTGTTTTTT. Protein: CASSLKGAGELFF.

The genes are TRBV10-2 and TRBJ2-7; D not resolved. This CDR3 spans 11 amino acids. Trimming took off 6 bases at V and 4 bases at J, with 7 bases between the two ends. CDR1 and CDR2 from the germline V gene are WSHSY and SAAADI. CDR3 DNA sequence: TGCGCCAGCAGCCCGGATTACGAGCAGTACTTC. Translation: CASSPDYEQYF.

The table lists this clone with a few counts. The chain couples TRBV5-1 to TRBJ1-4; the D gene is possibly TRBD1 (5 bases). Per the germline V gene, CDR1 is SGHRS and CDR2 is YFSETQ. This CDR3 has 12 amino acids. Deletions cut 4 bases from V and 12 bases from J, with 13 bases between. CDR3 sequence reads: CASSPGRGELFF. DNA of the CDR3: TGCGCCAGCAGCCCGGGACGGGGGGAACTGTTTTTT.

This CDR3 reads CASSPGAAGANVLTF. CDR3 DNA sequence: TGCGCCAGCAGTCCCGGGGCTGCCGGGGCCAACGTCCTGACTTTC. The chain has TRBV4-1 and TRBJ2-6; either TRBD1 or TRBD2 may supply D (5 bases each). V lost 6 bases and J 4 bases, leaving 13 bases between the germline ends. The CDR3 loop spans 15 amino acids. Germline loops: CDR1 MGHRA, CDR2 YSYEKL.

This clone appeared a few times. The chain links TRBV30 to TRBJ1-1; D gene unclear. The V gene's germline CDR1 is GTSNPN and CDR2 SVGIG (reference sequence). The CDR3 is 13 residues long. Trimming shortened V by 1 base and J by 4 bases, and 10 bases separated the two germline ends. The DNA for the CDR3 is TGTGCCTGGAGTGCCCGGGCCCTCACTGAAGCTTTCTTT. Residues: CAWSARALTEAFF.

The chain links TRBV30 to TRBJ1-2; D possibly corresponds to TRBD1 (6 bases). Germline assignment: CDR1 GTSNPN and CDR2 SVGIG (reference sequence). The CDR3 has 14 amino acids. Trimming removed 8 bases from V and 7 bases from J, with 23 bases in between. CDR3 residues: CARKLQGSVGGYTF. DNA for the CDR3: TGTGCCCGGAAACTACAGGGTAGCGTCGGTGGCTACACCTTC.

The chain is built from TRBV19 and TRBJ1-4; D may be TRBD1 (5 bases). Germline CDR1 LNHDA, CDR2 SQIVND (reference sequence). CDR3 size: 13 residues. Trimming removed 5 bases at V and 8 bases at J, with 12 bases between. CDR3 amino acids: CASSQGMREKLFF. DNA for the CDR3: TGTGCCAGTAGTCAGGGAATGAGGGAAAAACTGTTTTTT.

The gene calls are TRBV19 and TRBJ1-4; 7 bases are a match to TRBD1. Germline lookup yields CDR1 LNHDA and CDR2 SQIVND (reference sequence). V trimming: 4 bases; J trimming: 3 bases; junction bases outside the gene matches: 8. This CDR3 comprises 16 residues. In nucleotides, the CDR3 is TGTGCCAGTAGTAACCCAGGGGGAAGCTCTAATGAAAAACTGTTTTTT. As protein: CASSNPGGSSNEKLFF.

As for this clone: The junction departs from germline at one end; a sequencing error may be responsible. The chain joins TRBV29-1 to TRBJ2-1; D not certain. The CDR3 totals 14 residues. Germline CDR1 and CDR2: SQVTM and ANQGSEA. The CDR3 nucleotides read TGCAGCGTGCCCCGGGTGGGCTCCTACAATGGGCAGTTCTTC. Translation gives CSVPRVGSYNGQFF.

This clone was counted a single time. The chain links TRBV11-3 to TRBJ2-1; unclear D gene. Germline V gene data show CDR1 as SGHNT and CDR2 as YENEEA. V was cut by 3 bases and J by 2 bases, with 8 bases left in between. The CDR3 loop spans 14 amino acids. The CDR3 DNA sequence: TGTGCCAGCAGCTTGACTGGTACCTACAATGAGCAGTTCTTC. Its protein product is CASSLTGTYNEQFF.